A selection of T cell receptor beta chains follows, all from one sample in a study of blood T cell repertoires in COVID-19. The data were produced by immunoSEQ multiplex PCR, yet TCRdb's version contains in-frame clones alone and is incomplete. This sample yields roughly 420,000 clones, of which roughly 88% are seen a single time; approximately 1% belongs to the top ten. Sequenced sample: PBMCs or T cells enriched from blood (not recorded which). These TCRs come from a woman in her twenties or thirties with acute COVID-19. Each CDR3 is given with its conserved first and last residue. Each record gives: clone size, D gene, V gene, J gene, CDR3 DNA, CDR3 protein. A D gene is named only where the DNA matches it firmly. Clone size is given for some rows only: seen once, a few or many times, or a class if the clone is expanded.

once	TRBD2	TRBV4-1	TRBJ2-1	TGCGCCAGCAGCCCGTTACTAGCGGGGGGTCCTTACAATGAGCAGTTCTTC	CASSPLLAGGPYNEQFF
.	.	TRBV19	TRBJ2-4	TGTGCCAGTAGACGGACAGCCTTAAACATTCAGTACTTC	CASRRTALNIQYF
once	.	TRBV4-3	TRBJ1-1	TGCGCCAGCAGCCAAGGAAGACAGGCCCCGAACACTGAAGCTTTCTTT	CASSQGRQAPNTEAFF
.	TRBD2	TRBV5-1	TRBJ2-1	TGCGCCAGCAGCTTGCCGGGGGGGCAGGGCAATGAGCAGTTCTTC	CASSLPGGQGNEQFF
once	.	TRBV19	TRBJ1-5	TGTGCCAGTAGTATCGGCGACATACTCCCGGCCCATCAGCCCCAGCATTTT	CASSIGDILPAHQPQHF
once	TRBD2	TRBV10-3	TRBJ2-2	TGTGCCATCAGGAAGGGACTAGCGGGAGACACCGGGGAGCTGTTTTTT	CAIRKGLAGDTGELFF
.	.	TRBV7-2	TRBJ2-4	TGTGCCAGCAGCGGGCGGGCAGGGGCAGACATTCAGTACTTC	CASSGRAGADIQYF
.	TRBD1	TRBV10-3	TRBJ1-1	TGTGCCATCAGTGAGTTCGGACAGGGAGGTGCCACTGAAGCTTTCTTT	CAISEFGQGGATEAFF
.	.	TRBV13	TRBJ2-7	TGTGCCAGCAGCTTAGGGGGGGGGCACTCCTACGAGCAGTACTTC	CASSLGGGHSYEQYF
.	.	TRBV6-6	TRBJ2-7	TGTGCCAGCAGTCGTGGAGGAACACTCGAGCAGTACTTC	CASSRGGTLEQYF
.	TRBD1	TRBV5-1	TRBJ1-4	TGCGCCAGCAGCTACGCCGGGACAGATATGATGTTTTTT	CASSYAGTDMMFF
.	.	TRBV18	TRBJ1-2	TGTGCCAGCTCACCTCAACCAGATACTAACTATGGCTACACCTTC	CASSPQPDTNYGYTF
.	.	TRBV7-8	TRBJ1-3	TGTGCCAGCAGCCGACCGGGGGGGTCTGGAAACACCATATATTTT	CASSRPGGSGNTIYF
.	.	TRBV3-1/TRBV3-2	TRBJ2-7	TGTGCCAGCAGCCAAGATGTACGGGAGCAGTACTTC	CASSQDVREQYF
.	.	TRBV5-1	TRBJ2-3	TGCGCCAGCAGCTTGGGACTCTCGGAGAGAAGCACAGATACGCAGTATTTT	CASSLGLSERSTDTQYF
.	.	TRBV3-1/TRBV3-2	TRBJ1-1	TGTGCCAGCAGCTACCTCCGGGGCACTGAAGCTTTCTTT	CASSYLRGTEAFF
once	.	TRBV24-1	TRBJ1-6	TGTGCCACCAGTGCTCAGGTGGGTTCACCCCTCCACTTT	CATSAQVGSPLHF
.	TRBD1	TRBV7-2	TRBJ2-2	TGTGCCAGCAGCTTAGCGCAGGGGGCAAACGGGGAGCTGTTTTTT	CASSLAQGANGELFF
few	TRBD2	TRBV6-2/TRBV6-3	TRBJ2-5	TGTGCCAGCAGTTACTCGGGACTAGCGGGTACCCAGTACTTC	CASSYSGLAGTQYF